The clone carrying this T cell receptor (beta chain) was recorded at least ten times. Trimming left V 5 bases short and J 12 bases short, with 13 bases between. CDR1 and CDR2 from the germline V gene are SGHAT and FQNNGV. The CDR3 has 11 amino acids. This sample stems from a study of T-cell reconstitution after alpha-beta-depleted transplantation in children. TCRbeta library construction was performed incorporating unique molecular identifiers. TCRdb independently ran MiXCR on the PCR reads; one entry per CDR3 protein. The data contain a few hundred thousand distinct CDR3 sequences, approximately 9.5% of them seen just once; the ten biggest clones take up around 6.2%.

The gene calls are TRBV11-2 and TRBJ1-1; no clear D gene. This receptor was obtained from a human donor who donated a stem cell graft to a child with acute lymphoblastic leukemia. This sample comprised PBMCs from the stem cell graft donor, obtained from the stem cell graft. The CDR3: CASSTLPTPFF. Written as DNA, the CDR3 is TGTGCCAGCAGCACTCTTCCGACCCCTTTCTTT.